This T cell receptor beta chain derives from a study of cytomegalovirus exposure and HLA in healthy donors (dated by TCRdb to about 2017). At the level of the whole study: An earlier analysis of 550 to 700 of the donors reported 250 to 300 Gb of sequence data and 117 million unique TCR beta sequences from 190 million or so T cells. Across 398 genotyped donors of the cohort, an average of roughly 250,000 unique TCR beta nucleotide sequences per donor were sequenced, and roughly 20% of those sequences were non-productive. An early release covering about 600 HLA-typed donors comprised about 300 gigabases of sequencing data and some 79 million unique TCR sequences. Class I and class II HLA loci were covered by the typing at four-digit resolution. Several DR-DQ haplotypes were treated as single units for association and clustering because of strong linkage in the cohort. The later analysis used no new phenotypic data to find candidate immune exposures, relying instead on TCR beta sequences and their occurrence across donors. Typing coverage varied by locus: about 629-640 donors for A, B, C, DRB1 and DQB1; roughly 510 for DQA1; 600 to 610 for DPA1; under 490 for DPB1. The study was designed to test whether signatures of past pathogen exposure could be identified by cataloging public T cell receptors. Alongside the repertoire data, information on donor age, sex, ethnicity and CMV serostatus was compiled. The T cell repertoires of 666 subjects were profiled by immunosequencing and related to cytomegalovirus serostatus. Along with the approximately 650-subject first cohort, a separate validation cohort of around 110 different subjects was used. A later analysis re-examined previously published TCR beta repertoires from around 670 donors and added high-resolution HLA genotyping to investigate patterns of TCR occurrence. The study combined high-throughput TCR immunosequencing, statistical association of individual TCRs with disease status, and machine learning to predict cytomegalovirus infection status. Of the roughly 400 genotyped donors, 65% to 90% were placed in the genetic ancestry cluster associated with self-reported Caucasian donors. An earlier analysis of more than 450 of the donors used high-throughput TCR beta sequencing to judge whether each TCR beta V gene segment behaved as functional or pseudogenic. Every repertoire in the discovery cohort had been generated on one and the same sequencing platform. Genome-wide SNP genotypes for about three fifths of the roughly 670 donors were used in a later genetic analysis, which treated that subset as a discovery cohort. What the authors observed across the whole study: Only TCR beta chains were sequenced in this cohort, and the absence of alpha or paired-chain data limited detectable features. In a later analysis, several top co-occurrence clusters were reported to appear linked to parvovirus B19, influenza, CMV and Epstein-Barr virus. According to the authors, the approach could potentially be generalized to other disease states and immunological phenotypes. A cluster of highly shared sequence variants was judged likely to be a technical artifact of the sequencing pipeline. Compared with equally common non-associated chains, HLA-associated TCR beta chains in a later analysis were more clonally expanded and had lower generation probabilities. Linkage disequilibrium might explain the correlated functional status among segregating V segments, but an unknown experimental factor could not be ruled out. In vitro tests confirmed that a few of the cytomegalovirus-associated TCR beta chains recognize cytomegalovirus antigens. Strong co-occurrence of HLA alleles, especially DR and DQ, made assigning TCR associations to individual alleles difficult. Sequencing depth was assumed to be roughly uniform across donors in the presence/absence analyses, though that assumption may not hold. In both the original and validation cohorts, the classifier was reported to diagnose cytomegalovirus status with high specificity and sensitivity. The study gave a list of about 170 TCR beta chains associated with cytomegalovirus. A later analysis found that TCR association rates varied across HLA loci, with DRB1 alleles showing the most associated TCRs and HLA-C alleles the fewest. The earlier analysis of nearly 600 of the donors excluded fewer than 20 rarely observed V segments, including chromosome 9 orphons, because counts were too low. A further reported finding was that TCR beta sequences accurately predicted the HLA-A and HLA-B alleles for most subjects in the first cohort. In an earlier analysis of roughly 560 of the donors, most TCR beta V segments were observed in productive rearrangements about 87% or about 30% of the time, broadly matching IMGT annotations. The 87-base-pair reads could not distinguish some IMGT-functional V segments, including TRBV6-2 and TRBV6-3, so those segments were excluded. According to a later genetic analysis, donors in an Asian-associated ancestry cluster had fewer N-insertions in productive TCRs than the approximately 670-donor mean. While some public TCRs were present in many individuals, most TCR sequences turned up only very rarely across donors. A later analysis associated around 16,000 TCR beta sequences with specific HLA alleles at a false discovery rate of 0.05. For the cohort, immune exposure information was limited to CMV serostatus. A later analysis found that most CMV-associated TCR beta chains appeared HLA-restricted, with HLA associations seemingly driven largely by CMV exposure. Because HLA typing was missing for some donors at each locus, association tests included only the typed subset. A later genetic analysis associated a missense DCLRE1C variant with V-gene and J-gene trimming of TCR beta chains, and an independent cohort replicated the association.

The cohort comprised under 700 healthy bone marrow donors. At the time of sampling, all cohort members were nominally healthy, though unrecorded immune exposures were likely present. The donor tested CMV seropositive, placing the donor among the 290 or so seropositive members of the cohort. Each donor provided a peripheral blood sample, and peripheral blood mononuclear cells were used for TCR beta sequencing. The Qiagen DNeasy Blood Extraction Kit was used to extract genomic DNA from the blood cell samples. A word on this clone: The antigen this receptor binds is unknown.

CDR1 and CDR2, per the germline V gene, are ENHRY and SYGVKD. Relative to germline, V is missing 2 bases and J is missing 5 bases, with 5 bases of the junction outside any gene match. The CDR3 spans 14 residues, from the cysteine through the phenylalanine. Only the CDR3 region is kept as DNA, spanning 42 bases read in frame from base 1. The receptor library was made with the immunoSEQ multiplex PCR assay. For the multiplex PCR, a mixture combining 60 forward primers for TCR Vbeta segments and 13 reverse primers for TCR Jbeta segments was used. A multiplex PCR assay on genomic DNA amplified the CDR3 region of rearranged TCR beta genes. The Illumina HiSeq System was used to sequence the amplified TCR beta libraries as 87-base-pair reads. Per the source publication's procedure: A later analysis counted around 72 million unique TCR beta chains across the 666 repertoires, and some 12 million of these chains were shared by at least two donors. To remove PCR and sequencing errors, raw reads were error-corrected and collapsed into unique sequences using a nearest-neighbor algorithm that merged closely related sequences. CDR3 sequences were aligned to IMGT reference sequences to assign V, D and J gene segments. For a sequence to be retained, at least a six-nucleotide match to both a V gene segment and a J gene segment was required. Rearrangements were called productive when the CDR3 lacked stop codons and stayed in frame with V and J; all others were non-productive. CDR3 was defined by IMGT convention, running from the second conserved V-encoded cysteine to the conserved J-encoded phenylalanine. The earlier analysis of 450 to 750 of the donors excluded any sequence lacking an unambiguous match to a single V gene segment. In an earlier analysis of approximately 590 of the donors, V segments were called functional above 56.7% productive rearrangements and were called segregating when the between-donor standard deviation exceeded 5%. A statistical classification framework was built for diagnosing cytomegalovirus status from the catalog of TCR beta chain sequences. A later analysis assigned V and J genes by comparing TCR nucleotide sequences with IMGT/GENE-DB human TR gene sequences. In a later analysis, CDR3 sequences and most-parsimonious VDJ recombination scenarios were assigned using the TCRdist pipeline. A later analysis defined each TCR beta chain by its CDR3 amino acid sequence plus V-gene family, and excluded reads lacking a unique V-gene family. In a later analysis, approximately 640 highly shared, low-generation-probability nucleotide sequences were removed to address suspected cross-contamination and a sequencing artifact. In a later analysis, a clonal expansion index was calculated for each public chain from normalized within-repertoire ranks of inferred template counts. In a later analysis, generation probabilities were computed using a VDJ recombination model fitted to out-of-frame rearrangements, and the results were checked against IGoR. In a later analysis, TCR-TCR, TCR-HLA and TCR-CMV co-occurrence was scored with hypergeometric tests, and a repertoire-size bias correction was applied to TCR pairs. In a later analysis, false discovery rates were estimated by permuting HLA or CMV assignments 20 times. In a later analysis, co-occurring TCRs were grouped using DBSCAN, with TCRdist sequence similarity added in when clustering inside HLA-allele-positive subsets. For co-occurrence clustering, repertoires with fewer than 30,000 or more than 120,000 public chains were excluded, along with about five repertoires with anomalous nucleotide sharing. Drawn from immuneACCESS, this table holds only the in-frame rearrangements with V and J called that TCRdb kept. Clones are partly lost; checked studies trace under half to an unresolved V gene and leave the rest unexplained. The V and J calls and clone size are taken from that table; D and trimming were inferred from the DNA. The table of this sample itemizes roughly 53,000 clones. The ten top clones hold around 12% of the sample.

The receptor chain draws on TRBV10-3 and TRBJ2-7, and 8 junction bases match TRBD2. This receptor was taken from a young man in good health and CMV-seropositive. The sequenced sample consisted of PBMCs. The DNA is TGTGCCATCAGTGAGCGGGAGGGCGTCCACGAGCAGTACTTC. Its amino acids are CAISEREGVHEQYF.